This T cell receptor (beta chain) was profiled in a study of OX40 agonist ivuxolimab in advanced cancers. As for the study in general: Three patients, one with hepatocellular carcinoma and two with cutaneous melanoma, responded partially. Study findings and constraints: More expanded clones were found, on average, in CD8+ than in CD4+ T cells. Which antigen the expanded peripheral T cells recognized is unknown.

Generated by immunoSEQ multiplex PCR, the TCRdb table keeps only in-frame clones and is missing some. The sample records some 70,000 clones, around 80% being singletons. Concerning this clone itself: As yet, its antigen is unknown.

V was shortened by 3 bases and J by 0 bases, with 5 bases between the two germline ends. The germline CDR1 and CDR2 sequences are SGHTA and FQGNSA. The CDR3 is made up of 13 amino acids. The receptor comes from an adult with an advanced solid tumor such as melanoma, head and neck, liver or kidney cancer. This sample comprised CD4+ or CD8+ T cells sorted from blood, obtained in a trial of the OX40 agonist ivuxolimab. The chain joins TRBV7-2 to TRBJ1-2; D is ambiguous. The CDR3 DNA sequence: TGTGCCAGCAGCTTTCAGGCTAACTATGGCTACACCTTC. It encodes CASSFQANYGYTF.